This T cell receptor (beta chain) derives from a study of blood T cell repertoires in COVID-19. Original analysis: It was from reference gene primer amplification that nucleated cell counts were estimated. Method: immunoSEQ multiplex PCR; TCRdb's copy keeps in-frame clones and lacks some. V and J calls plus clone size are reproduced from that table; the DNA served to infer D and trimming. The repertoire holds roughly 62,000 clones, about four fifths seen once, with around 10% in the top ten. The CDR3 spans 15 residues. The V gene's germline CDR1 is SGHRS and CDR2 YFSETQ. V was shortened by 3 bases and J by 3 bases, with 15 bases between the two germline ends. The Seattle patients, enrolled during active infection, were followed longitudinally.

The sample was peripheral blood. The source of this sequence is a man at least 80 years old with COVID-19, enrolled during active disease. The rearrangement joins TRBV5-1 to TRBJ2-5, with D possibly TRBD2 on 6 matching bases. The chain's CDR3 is CASSSSGTPEETQYF. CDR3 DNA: TGCGCCAGCAGCTCATCCGGGACTCCAGAAGAGACCCAGTACTTC.